This TCR beta chain was documented in a study of blood T cells in healthy people across ages. A J-beta primer mix and a sample-barcoded 5' primer were used in a second PCR of about 7 to 12 cycles. TCRdb analysed the 5' RACE reads with MiXCR anew, one entry per CDR3 protein. In the table there are approximately 490,000 distinct CDR3 sequences, less than 25% of which are singletons. Healthy Caucasian individuals from Russia aged about 6 to 90 were enrolled as donors. Germline trimming cut 6 bases from V and 4 bases from J; bases unmatched to any gene: 4. The germline gives CDR1 SQVTM, CDR2 ANQGSEA. The CDR3 totals 12 residues. The table lists this clonotype with a few counts. The same data also contributed to another study, on T cells of mothers and their children. That paper notes: The study obtained over 8 million TCR beta CDR3 reads per mother and 2.5 million to 3 million per child.

Sample: blood. This clonotype originated in a boy younger than 18 in good health. The chain combines TRBV29-1 with TRBJ1-1, with 8 positions matching TRBD1. This CDR3 reads CSVTGGSTEAFF. CDR3 DNA: TGCAGCGTCACAGGGGGAAGCACTGAAGCTTTCTTT.